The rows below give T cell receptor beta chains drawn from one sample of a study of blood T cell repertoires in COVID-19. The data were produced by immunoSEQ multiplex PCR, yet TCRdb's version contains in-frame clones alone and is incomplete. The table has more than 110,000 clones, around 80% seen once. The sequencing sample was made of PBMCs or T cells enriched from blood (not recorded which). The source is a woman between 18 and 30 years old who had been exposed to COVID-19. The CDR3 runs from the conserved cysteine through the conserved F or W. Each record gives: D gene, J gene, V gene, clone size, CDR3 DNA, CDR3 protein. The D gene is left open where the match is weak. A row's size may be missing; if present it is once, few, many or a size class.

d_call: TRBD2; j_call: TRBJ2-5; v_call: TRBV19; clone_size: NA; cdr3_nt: TGTGCCAGTAGTATCTCTAGCGGGAGGGAGACCCAGTACTTC; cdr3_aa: CASSISSGRETQYF
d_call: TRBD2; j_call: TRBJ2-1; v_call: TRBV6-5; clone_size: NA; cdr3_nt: TGTGCCAGCAGTTTCCGGACTAGCGGCGAGCAGTTCTTC; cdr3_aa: CASSFRTSGEQFF
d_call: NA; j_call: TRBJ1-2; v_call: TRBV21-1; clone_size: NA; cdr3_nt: TGTGCCAGCAGCTGGTCTGGACAGGGGGGAAATGGCTACACCTTC; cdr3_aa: CASSWSGQGGNGYTF
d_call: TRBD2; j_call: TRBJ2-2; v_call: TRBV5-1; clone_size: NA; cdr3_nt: TGCGCCAGCAGACGGGAGGGGAACACCGGGGAGCTGTTTTTT; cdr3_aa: CASRREGNTGELFF
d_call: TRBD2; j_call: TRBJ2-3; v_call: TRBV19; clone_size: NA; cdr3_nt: TGTGCCAGTAGTATAGCCCGCAATGGACTAGCGGGAGATACGCAGTATTTT; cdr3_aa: CASSIARNGLAGDTQYF
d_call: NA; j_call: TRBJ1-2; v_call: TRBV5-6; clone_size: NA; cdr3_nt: TGTGCCAGCAACTTGGTTCGCGGCTATGGCTACACCTTC; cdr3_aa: CASNLVRGYGYTF
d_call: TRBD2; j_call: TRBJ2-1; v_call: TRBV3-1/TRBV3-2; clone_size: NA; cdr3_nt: TGTGCCAGCAGCAAACAGCGGGAACCCTACAATGAGCAGTTCTTC; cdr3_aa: CASSKQREPYNEQFF
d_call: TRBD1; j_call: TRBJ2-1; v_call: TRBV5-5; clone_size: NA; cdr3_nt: TGTGCCAGCAGCGATGACAGGGGCTACGGCTACAATGAGCAGTTCTTC; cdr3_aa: CASSDDRGYGYNEQFF
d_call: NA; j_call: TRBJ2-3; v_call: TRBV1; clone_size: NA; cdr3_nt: TGCACCAGCGGAGCCAAGATAATCGGTTCGGATAGCGGGAGACTGAGTAGCACAGATACGCAGTATTTT; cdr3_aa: CTSGAKIIGSDSGRLSSTDTQYF
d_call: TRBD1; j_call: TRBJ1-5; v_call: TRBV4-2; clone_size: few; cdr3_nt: TGTGCCAGCAGCCCCTTATCGGGACAGCTCAATCAGCCCCAGCATTTT; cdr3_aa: CASSPLSGQLNQPQHF
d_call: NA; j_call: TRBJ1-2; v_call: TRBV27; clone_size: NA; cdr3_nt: TGTGCCAGCAGTCCTTTTATAGGGGAACATGGCTACACCTTC; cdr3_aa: CASSPFIGEHGYTF
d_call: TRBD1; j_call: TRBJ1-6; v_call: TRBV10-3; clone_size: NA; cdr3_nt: TGTGCCATCAGTGATCCGGGGGCCCAGGGGGCGCATTCACCCCTCCACTTT; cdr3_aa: CAISDPGAQGAHSPLHF
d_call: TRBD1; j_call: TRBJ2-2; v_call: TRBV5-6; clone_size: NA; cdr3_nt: TGTGCCAGCAGACGGACAGGGTCGACCGGGGAGCTGTTTTTT; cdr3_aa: CASRRTGSTGELFF
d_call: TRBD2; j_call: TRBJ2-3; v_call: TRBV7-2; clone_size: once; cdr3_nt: TGTGCCAGCAGCTTACACGGATCGGCGGGAGGCTCGGGGGGGACGCAGTATTTT; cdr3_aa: CASSLHGSAGGSGGTQYF
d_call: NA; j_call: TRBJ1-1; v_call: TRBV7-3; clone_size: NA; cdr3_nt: TGTGCCAGCAGCTTAAGTCCGAGGGTCGCTGAAGCTTTCTTT; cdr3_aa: CASSLSPRVAEAFF
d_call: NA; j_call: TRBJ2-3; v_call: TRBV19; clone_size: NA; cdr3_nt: TGTGCCAGTAGTATATGGCAGTCTAGCACAGATACGCAGTATTTT; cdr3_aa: CASSIWQSSTDTQYF
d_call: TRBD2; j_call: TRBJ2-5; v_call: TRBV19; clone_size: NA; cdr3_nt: TGTGCCAGTAGTCTCCGTCAGCGGGAGGGGTACCAAGAGACCCAGTACTTC; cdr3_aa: CASSLRQREGYQETQYF
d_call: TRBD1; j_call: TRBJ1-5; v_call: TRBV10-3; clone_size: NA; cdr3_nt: TGTGCCATCAGTACCCGGGACAGGGACAATCAGCCCCAGCATTTT; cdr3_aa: CAISTRDRDNQPQHF
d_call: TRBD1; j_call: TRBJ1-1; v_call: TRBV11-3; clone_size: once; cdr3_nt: TGTGCCAGCAGCTTAGACCTCCGGGACAGATATTTGAACACTGAAGCTTTCTTT; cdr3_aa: CASSLDLRDRYLNTEAFF
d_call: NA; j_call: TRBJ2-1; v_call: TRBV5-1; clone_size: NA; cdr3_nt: TGCGCCAGCAGCTTGGCAGGGGAGTACTACAATGAGCAGTTCTTC; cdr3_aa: CASSLAGEYYNEQFF
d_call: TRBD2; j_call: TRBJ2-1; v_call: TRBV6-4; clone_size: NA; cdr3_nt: TGTGCCAGCAGGACGACTAGCGGGAGACCCAGCTCCTACAATGAGCAGTTCTTC; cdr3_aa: CASRTTSGRPSSYNEQFF
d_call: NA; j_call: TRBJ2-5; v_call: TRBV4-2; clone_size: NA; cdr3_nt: TGTGCCAGCAGCCAAGGCGGGACCTGGGGAGAGACCCAGTACTTC; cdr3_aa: CASSQGGTWGETQYF
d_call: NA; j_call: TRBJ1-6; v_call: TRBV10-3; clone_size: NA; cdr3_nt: TGTGCCATCAGTGAGCTTGCAGGGGTAGATAATTCACCCCTCCACTTT; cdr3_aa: CAISELAGVDNSPLHF
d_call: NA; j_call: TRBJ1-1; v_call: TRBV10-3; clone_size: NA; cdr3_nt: TGTGCCATCAGTGAGTCGAATTCGTACTCAGCTTTCTTT; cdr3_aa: CAISESNSYSAFF
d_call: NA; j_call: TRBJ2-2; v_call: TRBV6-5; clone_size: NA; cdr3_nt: TGTGCCAGCAGTTACTCTCGCGGGAACACCGGGGAGCTGTTTTTT; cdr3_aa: CASSYSRGNTGELFF
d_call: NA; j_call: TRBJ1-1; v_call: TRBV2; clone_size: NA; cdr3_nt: TGTGCCAGCAGAGTTACAGAAAACACTGAAGCTTTCTTT; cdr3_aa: CASRVTENTEAFF
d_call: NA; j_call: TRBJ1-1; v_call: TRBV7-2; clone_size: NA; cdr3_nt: TGTGCCAGCAGCTCATCGGGACACATGAACACTGAAGCTTTCTTT; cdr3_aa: CASSSSGHMNTEAFF
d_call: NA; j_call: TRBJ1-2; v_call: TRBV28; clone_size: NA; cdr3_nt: TGTGCCAGTACCACCAACAGGGGCTACACCTTC; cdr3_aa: CASTTNRGYTF
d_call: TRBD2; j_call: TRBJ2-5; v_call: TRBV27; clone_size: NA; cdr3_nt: TGTGCCAGCAGTTTATGGGGTAGCGGGAGACAGGAAGAGACCCAGTACTTC; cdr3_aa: CASSLWGSGRQEETQYF
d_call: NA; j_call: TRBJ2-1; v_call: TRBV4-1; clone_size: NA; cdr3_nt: TGCGCCAGCAGCCAAGTGGTTCGCGGAAACTCCTACAATGAGCAGTTCTTC; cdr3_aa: CASSQVVRGNSYNEQFF
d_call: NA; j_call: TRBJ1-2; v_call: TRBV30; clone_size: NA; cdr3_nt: TGTGCCTGGAGTGGGGATGACAGTTCACGTTTCTATGGCTACACCTTC; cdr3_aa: CAWSGDDSSRFYGYTF
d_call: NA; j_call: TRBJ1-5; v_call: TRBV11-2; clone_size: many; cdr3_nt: TGTGCCAGCAGCTTAGGGCAGTATAGCAATCAGCCCCAGCATTTT; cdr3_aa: CASSLGQYSNQPQHF
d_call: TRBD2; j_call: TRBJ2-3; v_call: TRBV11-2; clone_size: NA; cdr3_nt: TGTGCCAGCAGCCGACTAGCGGACTACACAGATACGCAGTATTTT; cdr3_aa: CASSRLADYTDTQYF
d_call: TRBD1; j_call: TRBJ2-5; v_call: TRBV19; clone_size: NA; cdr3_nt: TGTGCCAGTAGTCCAATTGTCAGGGGGCGCGGGGAGACCCAGTACTTC; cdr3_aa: CASSPIVRGRGETQYF
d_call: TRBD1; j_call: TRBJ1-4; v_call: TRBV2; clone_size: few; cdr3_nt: TGTGCCACTAATCTTCCGGGACAGGGACCTGAAAAACTGTTTTTT; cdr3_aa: CATNLPGQGPEKLFF
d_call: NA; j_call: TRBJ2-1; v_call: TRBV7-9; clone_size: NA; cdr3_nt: TGTGCCAGCAGCCGCGGGACGGACAATGAGCAGTTCTTC; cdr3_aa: CASSRGTDNEQFF
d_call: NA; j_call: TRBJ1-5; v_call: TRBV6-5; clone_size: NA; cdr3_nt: TGTGCCAGCAGTTACTCGGGACTAAATCAGCCCCAGCATTTT; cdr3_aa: CASSYSGLNQPQHF
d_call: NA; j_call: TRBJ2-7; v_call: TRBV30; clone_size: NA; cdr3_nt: TGTGCCTGGGCACCGGGACTGCAGCTCTCCTACGAGCAGTACTTC; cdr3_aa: CAWAPGLQLSYEQYF
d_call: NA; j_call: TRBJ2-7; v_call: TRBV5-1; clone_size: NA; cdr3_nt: TGCGCCAGCAGCTTAGTGGGCAGCTCCTACGAGCAGTACTTC; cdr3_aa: CASSLVGSSYEQYF
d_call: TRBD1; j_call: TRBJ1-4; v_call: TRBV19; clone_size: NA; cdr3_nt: TGTGCCAGTAGTACCGGACAGGGGGCTAATGAAAAACTGTTTTTT; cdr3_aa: CASSTGQGANEKLFF
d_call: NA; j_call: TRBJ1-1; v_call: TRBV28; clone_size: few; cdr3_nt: TGTGCCAGCAGTTTAGGGCGACAGACGAACACTGAAGCTTTCTTT; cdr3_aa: CASSLGRQTNTEAFF
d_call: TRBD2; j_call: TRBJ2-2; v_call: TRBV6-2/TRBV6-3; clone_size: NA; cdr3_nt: TGTGCCAGCAGCCAACTAGCGGGAGCCGGGGAGCTGTTTTTT; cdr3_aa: CASSQLAGAGELFF
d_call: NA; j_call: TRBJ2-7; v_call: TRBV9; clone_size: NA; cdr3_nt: TGTGCCAGCAGCGTAGGTAAAACTTCCTACGAGCAGTACTTC; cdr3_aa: CASSVGKTSYEQYF
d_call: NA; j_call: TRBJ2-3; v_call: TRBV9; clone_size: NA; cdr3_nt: TGTGCCAGCAGCGTAGCTCACGGTCGTAGCACAGATACGCAGTATTTT; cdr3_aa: CASSVAHGRSTDTQYF
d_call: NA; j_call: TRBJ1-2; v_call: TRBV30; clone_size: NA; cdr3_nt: TGTGCCTGCCAGGGGATTGGGAATGGCTACACCTTC; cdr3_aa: CACQGIGNGYTF
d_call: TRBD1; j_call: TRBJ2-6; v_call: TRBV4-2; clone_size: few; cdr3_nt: TGTGCCAGCTCCTCCGGGACAGGGGAGGTTTCTGGGGCCAACGTCCTGACTTTC; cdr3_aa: CASSSGTGEVSGANVLTF
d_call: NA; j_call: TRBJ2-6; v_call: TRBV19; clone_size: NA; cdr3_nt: TGTGCCAGTAGTGAGGTCTCTGGGGCCAACGTCCTGACTTTC; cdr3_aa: CASSEVSGANVLTF
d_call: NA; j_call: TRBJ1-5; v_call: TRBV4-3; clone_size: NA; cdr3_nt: TGCGCCAGCAGCCAAGATTGGGAGACAGGCCTTAGCAATCAGCCCCAGCATTTT; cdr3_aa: CASSQDWETGLSNQPQHF
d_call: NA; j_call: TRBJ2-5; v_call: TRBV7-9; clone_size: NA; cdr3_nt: TGTGCCAGCAGCCCTCAACAGGGAGGGGAGACCCAGTACTTC; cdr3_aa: CASSPQQGGETQYF
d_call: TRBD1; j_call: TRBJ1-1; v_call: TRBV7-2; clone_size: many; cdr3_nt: TGTGCCAGCAGCTTCGGGACAGGGCACACTGAAGCTTTCTTT; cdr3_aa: CASSFGTGHTEAFF
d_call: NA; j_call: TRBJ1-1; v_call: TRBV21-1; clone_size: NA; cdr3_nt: TGTGCCAGCAGCCGACGGGACAGGGGGTTCCCTTACACTGAAGCTTTCTTT; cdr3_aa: CASSRRDRGFPYTEAFF
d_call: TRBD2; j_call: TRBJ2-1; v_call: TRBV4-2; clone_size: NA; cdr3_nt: TGTGCCAGCAGCCAAGGTGGGACTAGCGGGAGTGATGAGCAGTTCTTC; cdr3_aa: CASSQGGTSGSDEQFF
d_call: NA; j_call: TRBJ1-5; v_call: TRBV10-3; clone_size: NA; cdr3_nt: TGTGCCATCAGTGACGGCAATCAGCCCCAGCATTTT; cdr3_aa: CAISDGNQPQHF
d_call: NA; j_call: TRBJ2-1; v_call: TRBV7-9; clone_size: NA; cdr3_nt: TGTGCCAGCAGCTCCGTCCTAAATTCGTACAATGAGCAGTTCTTC; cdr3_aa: CASSSVLNSYNEQFF
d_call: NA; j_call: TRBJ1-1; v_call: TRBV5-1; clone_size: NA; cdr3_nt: TGCGCCAGCAGCTTGTCTGCGGGGGCTTACACTGAAGCTTTCTTT; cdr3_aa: CASSLSAGAYTEAFF
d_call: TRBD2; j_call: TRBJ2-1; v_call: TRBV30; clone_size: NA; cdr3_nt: TGTGCCTGGAGTCACGGGACTAGCGCCTACAATGAGCAGTTCTTC; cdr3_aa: CAWSHGTSAYNEQFF
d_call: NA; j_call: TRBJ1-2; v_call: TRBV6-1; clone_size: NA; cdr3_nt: TGTGCCAGCAGTGAATACCGGGGAAACTATGGCTACACCTTC; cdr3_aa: CASSEYRGNYGYTF
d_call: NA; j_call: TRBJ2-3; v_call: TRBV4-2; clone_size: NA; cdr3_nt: TGTGCCAGCAGCCAAGATCGCACTAGCCCCACAGATACGCAGTATTTT; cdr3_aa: CASSQDRTSPTDTQYF
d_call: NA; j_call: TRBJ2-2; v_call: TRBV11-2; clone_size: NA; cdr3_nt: TGTGCCAGCAGGTGGGGACTCTTGAACACCGGGGAGCTGTTTTTT; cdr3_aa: CASRWGLLNTGELFF
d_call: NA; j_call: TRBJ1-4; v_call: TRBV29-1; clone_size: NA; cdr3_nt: TGCAGCGTTCGGGGGGGGAACCGAGGGATAAATGAAAAACTGTTTTTT; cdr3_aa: CSVRGGNRGINEKLFF